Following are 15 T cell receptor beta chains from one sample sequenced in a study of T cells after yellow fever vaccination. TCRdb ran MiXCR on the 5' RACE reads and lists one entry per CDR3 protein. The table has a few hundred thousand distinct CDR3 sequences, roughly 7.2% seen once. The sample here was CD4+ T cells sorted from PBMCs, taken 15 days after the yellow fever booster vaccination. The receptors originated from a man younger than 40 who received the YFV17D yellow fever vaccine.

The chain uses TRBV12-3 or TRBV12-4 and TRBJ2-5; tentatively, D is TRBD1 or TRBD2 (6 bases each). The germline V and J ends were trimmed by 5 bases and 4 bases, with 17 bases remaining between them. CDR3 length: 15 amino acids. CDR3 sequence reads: CASSTTGRFGETQYF. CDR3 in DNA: TGTGCCAGCAGTACAACAGGGAGGTTTGGAGAGACCCAGTACTTC.

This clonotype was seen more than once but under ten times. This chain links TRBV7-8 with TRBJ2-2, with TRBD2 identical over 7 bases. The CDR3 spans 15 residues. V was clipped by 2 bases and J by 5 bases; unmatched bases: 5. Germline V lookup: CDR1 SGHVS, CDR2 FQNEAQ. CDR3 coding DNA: TGTGCCAGCAGCTTATTATCTAGCGGAACCGGGGAGCTGTTTTTT. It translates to CASSLLSSGTGELFF. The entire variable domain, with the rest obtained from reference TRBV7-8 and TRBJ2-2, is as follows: GAGVSQSPRYKVAKRGQDVALRCDPISGHVSLFWYQQALGQGPEFLTYFQNEAQLDKSGLPSDRFFAERPEGSVSTLKIQRTQQEDSAVYLCASSLLSSGTGELFFGEGSRLTVL.

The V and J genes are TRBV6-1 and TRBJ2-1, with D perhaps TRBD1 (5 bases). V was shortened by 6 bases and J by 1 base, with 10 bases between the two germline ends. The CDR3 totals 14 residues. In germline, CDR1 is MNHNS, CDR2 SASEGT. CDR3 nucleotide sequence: TGTGCCAGCAGGCAGGGAACGTCCTACAATGAGCAGTTCTTC. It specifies CASRQGTSYNEQFF.

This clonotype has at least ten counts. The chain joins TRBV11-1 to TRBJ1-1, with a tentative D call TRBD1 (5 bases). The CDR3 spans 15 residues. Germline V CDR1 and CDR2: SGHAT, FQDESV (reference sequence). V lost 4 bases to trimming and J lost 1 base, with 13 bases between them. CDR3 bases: TGTGCCAGCAGCTCCACAGGAACACGGAACACTGAAGCTTTCTTT. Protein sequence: CASSSTGTRNTEAFF. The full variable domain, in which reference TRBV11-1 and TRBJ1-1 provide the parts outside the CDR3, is EAEVAQSPRYKITEKSQAVAFWCDPISGHATLYWYRQILGQGPELLVQFQDESVVDDSQLPKDRFSAERLKGVDSTLKIQPAELGDSAMYLCASSSTGTRNTEAFFGQGTRLTVV.

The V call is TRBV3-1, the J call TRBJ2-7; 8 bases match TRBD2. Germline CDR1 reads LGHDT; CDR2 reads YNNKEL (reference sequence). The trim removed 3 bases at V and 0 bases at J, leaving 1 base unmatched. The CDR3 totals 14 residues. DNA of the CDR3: TGTGCCAGCAGCCACGGGGGGGACTCCTACGAGCAGTACTTC. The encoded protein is CASSHGGDSYEQYF.

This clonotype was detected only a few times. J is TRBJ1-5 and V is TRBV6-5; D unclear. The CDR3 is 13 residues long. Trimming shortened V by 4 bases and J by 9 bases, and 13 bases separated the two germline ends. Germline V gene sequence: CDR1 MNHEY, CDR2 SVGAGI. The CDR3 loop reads CASSSSRLGPQHF. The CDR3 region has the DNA TGTGCCAGCAGTTCCTCCCGACTCGGGCCCCAGCATTTT.

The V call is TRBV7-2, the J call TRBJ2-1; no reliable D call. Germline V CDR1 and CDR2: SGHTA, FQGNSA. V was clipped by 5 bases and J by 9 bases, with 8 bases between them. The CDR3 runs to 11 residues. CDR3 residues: CASSPLFEQFF. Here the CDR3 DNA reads TGTGCCAGCAGCCCGCTATTTGAGCAGTTCTTC.

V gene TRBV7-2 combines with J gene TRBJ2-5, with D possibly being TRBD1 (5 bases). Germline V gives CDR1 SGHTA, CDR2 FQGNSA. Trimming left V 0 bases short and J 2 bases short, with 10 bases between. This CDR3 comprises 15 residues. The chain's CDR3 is CASSLASTVQETQYF. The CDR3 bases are TGTGCCAGCAGCTTAGCATCGACAGTGCAAGAGACCCAGTACTTC.

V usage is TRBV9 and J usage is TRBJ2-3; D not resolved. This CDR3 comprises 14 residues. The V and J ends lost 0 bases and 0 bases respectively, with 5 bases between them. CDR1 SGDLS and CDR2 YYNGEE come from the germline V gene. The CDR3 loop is CASSVVASTDTQYF. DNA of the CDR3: TGTGCCAGCAGCGTAGTTGCGAGCACAGATACGCAGTATTTT. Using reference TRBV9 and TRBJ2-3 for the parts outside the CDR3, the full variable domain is DSGVTQTPKHLITATGQRVTLRCSPRSGDLSVYWYQQSLDQGLQFLIQYYNGEERAKGNILERFSAQQFPDLHSELNLSSLELGDSALYFCASSVVASTDTQYFGPGTRLTVL.

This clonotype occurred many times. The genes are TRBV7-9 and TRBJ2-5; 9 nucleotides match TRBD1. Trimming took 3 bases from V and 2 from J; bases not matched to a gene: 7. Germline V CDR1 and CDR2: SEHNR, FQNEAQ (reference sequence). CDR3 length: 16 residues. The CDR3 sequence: CASSFTGGYKQETQYF. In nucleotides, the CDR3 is TGTGCCAGCAGCTTCACAGGGGGCTACAAGCAAGAGACCCAGTACTTC.

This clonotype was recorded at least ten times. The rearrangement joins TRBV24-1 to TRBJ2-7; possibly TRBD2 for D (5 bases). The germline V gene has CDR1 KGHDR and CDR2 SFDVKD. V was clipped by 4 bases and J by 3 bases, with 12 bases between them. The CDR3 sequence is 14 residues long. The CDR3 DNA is TGTGCCACCAGTGACCCCCTACTAGGCTACGAGCAGTACTTC. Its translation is CATSDPLLGYEQYF.

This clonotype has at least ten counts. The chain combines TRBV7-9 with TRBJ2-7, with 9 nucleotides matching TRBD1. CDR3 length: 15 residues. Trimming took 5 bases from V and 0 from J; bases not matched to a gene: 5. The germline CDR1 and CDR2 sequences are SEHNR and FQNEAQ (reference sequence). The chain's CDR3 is CASSQGTGSSYEQYF. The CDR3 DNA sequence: TGTGCCAGCAGCCAGGGGACAGGGAGCTCCTACGAGCAGTACTTC.

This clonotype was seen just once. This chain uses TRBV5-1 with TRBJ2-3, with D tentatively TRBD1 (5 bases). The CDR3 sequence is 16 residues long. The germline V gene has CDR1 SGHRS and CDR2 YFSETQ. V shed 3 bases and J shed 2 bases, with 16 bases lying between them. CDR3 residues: CASSSAETEFTDTQYF. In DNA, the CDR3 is TGCGCCAGCAGCTCAGCCGAGACAGAGTTCACAGATACGCAGTATTTT.

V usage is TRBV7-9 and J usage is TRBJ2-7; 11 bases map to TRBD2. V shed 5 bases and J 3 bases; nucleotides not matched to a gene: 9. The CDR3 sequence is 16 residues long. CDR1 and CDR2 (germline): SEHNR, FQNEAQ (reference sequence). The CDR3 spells CASSLLAGGPLYEQYF. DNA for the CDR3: TGTGCCAGCAGCCTCCTAGCGGGAGGCCCGCTCTACGAGCAGTACTTC. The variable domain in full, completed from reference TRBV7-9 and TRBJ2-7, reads DTGVSQNPRHKITKRGQNVTFRCDPISEHNRLYWYRQTLGQGPEFLTYFQNEAQLEKSRLLSDRFSAERPKGSFSTLEIQRTEQGDSAMYLCASSLLAGGPLYEQYFGPGTRLTVT.

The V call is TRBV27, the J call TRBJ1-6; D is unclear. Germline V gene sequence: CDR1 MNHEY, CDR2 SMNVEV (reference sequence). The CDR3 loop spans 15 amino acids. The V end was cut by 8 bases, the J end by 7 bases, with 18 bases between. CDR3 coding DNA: TGTGCCAGCTGCCTTACCGCCGGCTCAAATTCACCCCTCCACTTT. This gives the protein CASCLTAGSNSPLHF.